These 31 T cell receptor beta chains came from one sample sequenced in a study of cytomegalovirus exposure and HLA in healthy donors. Primers for the PCR totalled 60 Vbeta and 13 Jbeta. Produced via immunoSEQ multiplex PCR; TCRdb's table is partial and in-frame only. The repertoire holds over 250,000 clones, with 86% as singletons. The sequencing input was PBMCs. The receptor source for this set is a man aged 35 to 55 in good health and CMV-seropositive.

The rearrangement uses TRBV5-1 and TRBJ1-4; 7 bases are shared with TRBD1. The CDR3 sequence is 16 residues long. V shed 0 bases, J shed 3 bases, and the junction held 5 bases outside the gene matches. Germline values: CDR1 SGHRS, CDR2 YFSETQ. The CDR3 sequence: CASSLVSGTANEKLFF. CDR3 DNA sequence: TGCGCCAGCAGCTTGGTATCCGGGACAGCTAATGAAAAACTGTTTTTT.

The V and J genes are TRBV5-5 and TRBJ2-2; 7 bases agree with TRBD1. Germline assignment: CDR1 SGHKS and CDR2 YYEKEE (reference sequence). The CDR3 runs 15 residues. After removal of 7 bases from V and 4 bases from J, the junction contained 10 bases not matched to a gene. In DNA form, the CDR3 reads TGTGCCAGCTCAGCCGGGACAGCTTCCACCGGGGAGCTGTTTTTT. Its protein product is CASSAGTASTGELFF.

The chain's CDR3 is CASSYRPGGELFF. CDR3 nucleotides: TGTGCCAGCAGTTATCGTCCAGGCGGGGAGCTGTTTTTT. The chain recombines TRBV6-5 with TRBJ2-2, with D uncertain. This CDR3 has 13 amino acids. Trimming stripped 3 bases from V and 7 bases from J, with 9 bases between. CDR1 is MNHEY and CDR2 is SVGAGI in the germline V gene.

The V call is TRBV6-1, the J call TRBJ1-1; D not resolved. Trimming cost V 6 bases and J 0 bases, with 5 bases left between them. The CDR3 has 12 amino acids. Germline V CDR1 and CDR2: MNHNS, SASEGT. DNA of the CDR3: TGTGCCAGCAGGCGTATGAACACTGAAGCTTTCTTT. It specifies CASRRMNTEAFF.

Points on this clone: The same CDR3 can be traced to other DNA sequences in this sample. V and J are TRBV5-1 and TRBJ2-7; 9 bases map to TRBD1. V trimming: 3 bases; J trimming: 4 bases; junction bases outside the gene matches: 5. CDR3 length equals 14 residues. CDR1 is SGHRS, CDR2 YFSETQ, per germline. This CDR3 is CASSSGQGAYEQYF. In DNA form, the CDR3 reads TGCGCCAGCAGCTCGGGACAGGGAGCATACGAGCAGTACTTC.

This sequence joins TRBV5-1 and TRBJ2-3; TRBD2 agrees at 10 bases. The length of the CDR3 is 16 residues. J gave up 4 bases and V 0 bases, and 5 bases lay outside the gene matches. The germline V gene encodes CDR1 SGHRS and CDR2 YFSETQ. CDR3 sequence: CASSLGAGGPADTQYF. The CDR3 nucleotides read TGCGCCAGCAGCTTGGGAGCGGGAGGGCCCGCAGATACGCAGTATTTT.

This sequence joins TRBV19 and TRBJ2-3; D is possibly TRBD1 (5 bases). Per germline, CDR1 LNHDA and CDR2 SQIVND (reference sequence). V was clipped by 3 bases and J by 3 bases, with 13 bases between them. This CDR3 has 15 amino acids. The CDR3 protein is CASSITGHGTDTQYF. CDR3 DNA: TGTGCCAGTAGTATCACAGGCCACGGGACAGATACGCAGTATTTT.

The chain couples TRBV27 to TRBJ2-5; tentatively, D is TRBD1 (5 bases). CDR3 length: 14 residues. Trimming removed 4 bases from V and 5 bases from J, with 14 bases in between. Per the germline V gene, CDR1 is MNHEY and CDR2 is SMNVEV (reference sequence). CDR3 in DNA: TGTGCCAGCAGTTCAACAGGCCCTCTTGAGACCCAGTACTTC. Its protein product is CASSSTGPLETQYF.

The chain recombines TRBV13 with TRBJ2-7; TRBD1 matches at 9 bases. V lost 5 bases, J lost 7 bases, and 12 bases stayed unmatched. Looked up from germline, CDR1 is PRHDT and CDR2 is FYEKMQ (reference sequence). The CDR3 runs to 15 residues. The DNA for the CDR3 is TGTGCCAGCAGCGCTAGACAGGGGGGAATGGAAGAGCAGTACTTC. Its translation: CASSARQGGMEEQYF.

The chain links TRBV19 to TRBJ2-1; 7 bases fit TRBD1. J was trimmed by 6 bases and V by 7 bases; bases with no gene match: 9. Germline CDR1 LNHDA, CDR2 SQIVND (reference sequence). The CDR3 is 14 amino acids. CDR3 coding DNA: TGTGCCAGTACTTTCACAGGGGTGATCAATGAGCAGTTCTTC. It encodes CASTFTGVINEQFF.

CDR3 nucleotides: TGTGCCAGCAGACAGGGGGGGCCCTACAATGAGCAGTTCTTC. Translated, it gives CASRQGGPYNEQFF. V is TRBV27 and J is TRBJ2-1; the D gene is possibly TRBD1 (8 bases). CDR3 length: 14 amino acids. Between the trimmed V and J ends, which lost 6 bases and 2 bases, there was a span of 11 bases. CDR1 MNHEY and CDR2 SMNVEV come from the germline V gene (reference sequence).

This chain links TRBV6-1 with TRBJ2-3; D is uncertain. Germline assignment: CDR1 MNHNS and CDR2 SASEGT. The CDR3 is made up of 13 amino acids. Trimming removed 8 bases from V and 2 bases from J, with 11 bases in between. CDR3 sequence: CASESGITDTQYF. The DNA for the CDR3 is TGTGCCAGCGAGTCAGGAATCACAGATACGCAGTATTTT.

The gene calls are TRBV5-8 and TRBJ2-6; D gene uncertain. The germline V gene has CDR1 SGHTS and CDR2 YDEGEE. The CDR3 has 15 residues. Deletions cut 1 base from V and 0 bases from J, with 5 bases between. The CDR3 nucleotides read TGTGCCAGCAGCTTGAGAGGCTCTGGGGCCAACGTCCTGACTTTC. This translates into CASSLRGSGANVLTF.

The V gene is TRBV7-8, the J gene TRBJ1-5, with a possible D match to TRBD1 (5 bases). CDR3 length equals 15 residues. V gave up 5 bases and J gave up 3 bases, with 14 bases separating them. Germline V gene lookup returns CDR1 SGHVS and CDR2 FQNEAQ. CDR3 DNA: TGTGCCAGCAGCGGAGGGGCGGGTTTCAATCAGCCCCAGCATTTT. Its protein is CASSGGAGFNQPQHF.

This clone was seen only once. The chain uses TRBV9 and TRBJ2-1; D is perhaps TRBD2 (6 bases). Looked up from germline, CDR1 is SGDLS and CDR2 is YYNGEE. The CDR3 covers 17 residues. V lost 6 bases, J lost 6 bases, and 25 bases lay in between. CDR3 coding DNA: TGTGCCAGCACCCCCCAGGACTACGGTCCCGTAGCCAATGAGCAGTTCTTC. It translates to CASTPQDYGPVANEQFF.

The chain carries TRBV6-6 and TRBJ1-1; 8 bases align to TRBD1. The germline V gene has CDR1 MNHNY and CDR2 SVGAGI (reference sequence). After removal of 6 bases from V and 2 bases from J, the junction contained 5 bases not matched to a gene. The length of the CDR3 is 14 residues. This CDR3 is CASSPDRDNTEAFF. The CDR3 nucleotides are TGTGCCAGCAGCCCGGACAGGGATAACACTGAAGCTTTCTTT.

The rearrangement joins TRBV18 to TRBJ2-5; 13 bases align to TRBD2. The CDR3 loop spans 15 amino acids. After removal of 5 bases from V and 5 bases from J, the junction contained 5 bases not matched to a gene. Germline V gene lookup returns CDR1 KGHSH and CDR2 LQKENI. The CDR3 protein is CASSSGLAGVETQYF. The CDR3 nucleotides are TGTGCCAGCTCATCCGGACTAGCGGGAGTGGAGACCCAGTACTTC.

V usage is TRBV6-6 and J usage is TRBJ2-1; the match to TRBD1 covers 11 bases. The germline gives CDR1 MNHNY, CDR2 SVGAGI (reference sequence). The CDR3 is made up of 15 amino acids. Trimming at V came to 5 bases and at J to 6 bases, leaving 6 bases not matched to a gene. CDR3: CASSNTGTGGNEQFF. CDR3 DNA: TGTGCCAGCAGTAACACCGGGACAGGGGGCAATGAGCAGTTCTTC.

The chain uses TRBV28 and TRBJ1-2; 7 bases align to TRBD1. The germline V gene has CDR1 MDHEN and CDR2 SYDVKM. The CDR3 covers 12 residues. The CDR3: CAALGRGRGYTF. CDR3 nucleotide sequence: TGTGCTGCGCTGGGCAGGGGGAGAGGCTACACCTTC.

For the CDR3, the DNA is TGTGCCAGCAGCTTAGCCCTAGGCCTAACTGGTGGCTACACCTTC. Amino acid sequence: CASSLALGLTGGYTF. The chain is built from TRBV7-6 and TRBJ1-2; no clear D. The length of the CDR3 is 15 residues. The germline V and J ends were trimmed by 0 bases and 7 bases, with 15 bases remaining between them. Germline CDR1 is SGHVS and CDR2 is FNYEAQ.

The rearrangement uses TRBV11-3 and TRBJ2-3, with 7 bases that match TRBD2. V dropped 4 bases and J dropped 0; count of bases not matched to a gene: 7. Germline V lookup: CDR1 SGHNT, CDR2 YENEEA. The CDR3 contains 16 residues. The CDR3 sequence is CASSSSSGLSTDTQYF. As DNA, the CDR3 is TGTGCCAGCAGCTCTAGTTCGGGACTAAGCACAGATACGCAGTATTTT.

Regarding this clone: An end of the junction differs from the germline gene, which may be a read error. The chain couples TRBV7-7 to TRBJ2-5; 10 bases match TRBD1. The germline V gene encodes CDR1 SSHAT and CDR2 FNYEAQ (reference sequence). The CDR3 covers 15 residues. The CDR3 region has the DNA TGTGCTAGCAGCTTAGCGACAGGGGGCTGGGAGACCCAGTACTTC. It specifies CASSLATGGWETQYF.

The chain employs TRBV28 and TRBJ1-4, with TRBD1 matching over 8 bases. In germline, CDR1 is MDHEN, CDR2 SYDVKM. V shed 6 bases, J shed 8 bases, and the junction held 8 bases outside the gene matches. The CDR3 contains 14 residues. The DNA of the CDR3 is TGTGCCAGCAGGAGGGGGGACAGGCGGGAAAAACTGTTTTTT. It yields the protein CASRRGDRREKLFF. Looking up the rest from reference TRBV28 and TRBJ1-4 gives the full variable domain: DVKVTQSSRYLVKRTGEKVFLECVQDMDHENMFWYRQDPGLGLRLIYFSYDVKMKEKGDIPEGYSVSREKKERFSLILESASTNQTSMYLCASRRGDRREKLFFGSGTQLSVL.

The chain combines TRBV28 with TRBJ2-3; D may be TRBD2 (5 bases). The CDR3 totals 12 residues. The V gene's germline CDR1 is MDHEN and CDR2 SYDVKM. With 10 bases removed from V and 4 bases from J, the gap between germline ends came to 12 bases. The DNA of the CDR3 is TGTGCCAACGGGAACGGGGCAGATACGCAGTATTTT. Protein product: CANGNGADTQYF.

The chain links TRBV7-3 to TRBJ2-2, with D possibly TRBD1 on 5 matching bases. The CDR3 has 16 amino acids. Germline CDR1 and CDR2: SGHTA and FQGTGA. Trimming took off 1 base at V and 4 bases at J, with 13 bases between the two ends. CDR3 in DNA: TGTGCCAGCAGCTTAATTGGGGCGAGTAGCACCGGGGAGCTGTTTTTT. Amino acid sequence: CASSLIGASSTGELFF.

This sequence joins TRBV11-3 and TRBJ2-1; 9 nucleotides line up with TRBD2. CDR1 is SGHNT and CDR2 is YENEEA in the germline V gene. The CDR3 sequence is 14 residues long. V lost 5 bases, J lost 14 bases, and 13 bases stayed unmatched. CDR3 protein: CASSHRTSDVSEFF. The DNA of the CDR3 is TGTGCCAGCAGCCATCGGACTAGCGATGTTTCGGAGTTCTTC.

The genes are TRBV5-8 and TRBJ1-5; tentative D call: TRBD1 (5 bases). The germline gives CDR1 SGHTS, CDR2 YDEGEE. CDR3 size: 15 residues. Trimming removed 2 bases from V and 3 bases from J, with 12 bases in between. In DNA, the CDR3 is TGTGCCAGCAGCTTTCAAGGGGCCTACAATCAGCCCCAGCATTTT. It translates to CASSFQGAYNQPQHF.

This sequence joins TRBV30 and TRBJ2-3; D remains ambiguous. Germline V gene sequence: CDR1 GTSNPN, CDR2 SVGIG (reference sequence). V lost 4 bases, J lost 6 bases, and 20 bases lay in between. The CDR3 sequence is 15 residues long. The CDR3 DNA reads as TGTGCCTGGATCTACCCGGGTCTCGCAAGGGATACGCAGTATTTT. Its translation is CAWIYPGLARDTQYF.

The chain joins TRBV5-1 to TRBJ2-7; D is uncertain. The ends were cut back, 4 bases at V and 0 bases at J, with 11 bases in the middle. CDR1 SGHRS and CDR2 YFSETQ come from the germline V gene. The CDR3 is 14 amino acids. The CDR3 loop is CASSLHSTSYEQYF. For the CDR3, the DNA is TGCGCCAGCAGCCTACACAGCACCTCCTACGAGCAGTACTTC.

The chain combines TRBV6-1 with TRBJ1-2, with TRBD1 as a possible D gene (5 bases). The CDR3 consists of 13 residues. Trimming pared 11 bases from V and 3 bases from J, leaving 16 bases between. Per germline, CDR1 MNHNS and CDR2 SASEGT. The CDR3 DNA is TGTGCCGGCCGGGAAGGGGACTACTATGGCTACACCTTC. Protein sequence: CAGREGDYYGYTF.

In this sample, this clone turned up once. The chain has TRBV30 and TRBJ2-1, with D uncertain. The CDR3 totals 14 residues. Trimming pared 1 base from V and 6 bases from J, leaving 13 bases between. The germline CDR1 and CDR2 sequences are GTSNPN and SVGIG (reference sequence). CDR3 in amino acids: CAWSGSINPNEQFF. CDR3 DNA: TGTGCCTGGAGTGGTAGCATCAACCCCAATGAGCAGTTCTTC.